Listed here is a single TCR beta chain. As yet, its antigen is unknown. Noted time point: blood at routine non-recurrence follow-up after resection. Sequencing of whole RNA from tumor, nontumor lung or frozen PBMC involved no sorting. Unique molecular identifiers tagged every individual TCR cDNA molecule. TCRdb re-called the 5' RACE reads through MiXCR, storing one row per CDR3 protein. In the table there are about 120,000 distinct CDR3 sequences, 9.5% to 15% of which are singletons. These data belong to a study of spatial heterogeneity in lung cancer. Study details: The donors were 70 or so patients with non-small cell lung cancer that was early-stage and untreated. Those follow-up PBMC samples that were available underwent sequencing, at a median interval of about 2 years following resection.

Findings of the study overall: At tumor resection, ubiquitous expanded TCRs were detected in blood more often than later.

This TCR was recovered from a male donor with early-stage non-small cell lung cancer. Sample: PBMCs, taken at follow-up.

The CDR3 sequence is CASSDAGGDLSYNEQFF. CDR3 nucleotides: TGTGCCAGCAGCGACGCGGGGGGCGATCTGTCCTACAATGAGCAGTTCTTC. The chain combines TRBV7-3 with TRBJ2-1; 8 bases are shared with TRBD2. Germline V gene lookup returns CDR1 SGHTA and CDR2 FQGTGA. The CDR3 extends over 17 amino acids. The trim removed 5 bases at V and 1 base at J, leaving 10 bases unmatched.